Below, 30 T cell receptor beta chains from the same sample are listed, as sequenced in a study of blood T cell repertoires in COVID-19. Sequencing was performed with immunoSEQ multiplex PCR; in TCRdb, only in-frame clones are kept and a portion is missing. The sample includes fewer than 350,000 clones, approximately 83% of them seen just once. The sequencing input was PBMCs or T cells enriched from blood (not recorded which). The receptor source for this set is a woman aged 40 to 50 with acute COVID-19.

The sample holds a few counts of this clone. The chain carries TRBV27 and TRBJ1-2, with D unclear. CDR1 is MNHEY and CDR2 is SMNVEV in the germline V gene (reference sequence). The CDR3 loop spans 18 amino acids. Between the trimmed V and J ends, which lost 1 base and 4 bases, there was a span of 22 bases. The CDR3 DNA reads as TGTGCCAGCAGTTTATATCCCCCCAGCGCTAGGCAGATCTATGGCTACACCTTC. It codes for CASSLYPPSARQIYGYTF.

DNA of the CDR3: TGTGCCAGCAGTCGGGGACAGGGTGGTTACTACGAGCAGTACTTC. Protein: CASSRGQGGYYEQYF. The gene calls are TRBV28 and TRBJ2-7, with TRBD1 identical over 9 bases. This CDR3 is built from 15 residues. CDR1 is MDHEN, CDR2 SYDVKM, per germline. After removal of 5 bases from V and 3 bases from J, the junction contained 8 bases not matched to a gene.

The V and J genes are TRBV19 and TRBJ1-3; unclear D gene. The CDR3 has 14 residues. From germline, CDR1 is LNHDA and CDR2 SQIVND (reference sequence). V lost 3 bases, J lost 6 bases, and 12 bases lay in between. The CDR3: CASSMTQRPNTIYF. In DNA form, the CDR3 reads TGTGCCAGTAGTATGACCCAGCGACCAAACACCATATATTTT.

The V and J genes are TRBV6-5 and TRBJ1-2; D is perhaps TRBD1 (5 bases). The CDR3 is 15 amino acids. Germline lookup yields CDR1 MNHEY and CDR2 SVGAGI. The V end lost 7 bases, the J end lost 6 bases, and 21 bases lay between the germline ends. CDR3 DNA sequence: TGTGCCAGCACCTCCGGTGGGCAGGGCGCCCATGGCTACACCTTC. Translating gives CASTSGGQGAHGYTF.

This chain joins TRBV19 and TRBJ2-3, with 9 positions matching TRBD1. Per the germline V gene, CDR1 is LNHDA and CDR2 is SQIVND (reference sequence). V trimming: 6 bases; J trimming: 3 bases; junction bases outside the gene matches: 4. CDR3 length: 14 amino acids. CDR3 sequence: CASRDRGRTDTQYF. In DNA, the CDR3 is TGTGCCAGTAGGGACAGGGGAAGAACAGATACGCAGTATTTT.

For this clone: In the same sample, other DNA sequences code for this CDR3. V usage is TRBV9 and J usage is TRBJ2-3, with unresolved D. The CDR3 consists of 15 residues. The germline V and J ends were trimmed by 4 bases and 0 bases, with 12 bases remaining between them. Germline CDR1 and CDR2: SGDLS and YYNGEE. CDR3 residues: CASSPRGASTDTQYF. The CDR3 DNA sequence: TGTGCCAGCAGCCCCCGAGGAGCTAGCACAGATACGCAGTATTTT.

This chain joins TRBV19 and TRBJ2-7, with 7 bases identical to TRBD1. Germline lookup yields CDR1 LNHDA and CDR2 SQIVND (reference sequence). This CDR3 is 15 amino acids long. V was pared by 7 bases and J by 3 bases, with 12 bases of the junction left unmatched. CDR3 protein: CASNSKTGQHYEQYF. The DNA for the CDR3 is TGTGCCAGTAATTCAAAAACGGGACAGCACTACGAGCAGTACTTC.

The chain joins TRBV19 to TRBJ2-7, with 9 positions matching TRBD1. Trimming at V came to 6 bases and at J to 7 bases, leaving 13 bases not matched to a gene. The CDR3 extends over 15 amino acids. Germline assignment: CDR1 LNHDA and CDR2 SQIVND (reference sequence). This chain's CDR3 is CASSLNSRDRVEQYF. The CDR3 bases are TGTGCCAGTAGCCTTAATTCTCGGGACAGGGTAGAGCAGTACTTC.

V gene TRBV24-1 combines with J gene TRBJ1-5, with TRBD1 identical over 7 bases. The junction had 5 bases not matched to a gene; V was cut back by 5 bases and J by 5 bases. Germline CDR1 and CDR2: KGHDR and SFDVKD. This CDR3 has 14 residues. As DNA, the CDR3 is TGTGCCACCAGTGGAGGGGACAGCTATCAGCCCCAGCATTTT. It translates to CATSGGDSYQPQHF.

The CDR3 here is CASSSSGYGYTF. The CDR3 coding sequence is TGTGCCAGCAGTTCCTCAGGTTACGGCTACACCTTC. The chain couples TRBV28 to TRBJ1-2; no firm D call. Trimming left V 4 bases short and J 8 bases short, with 11 bases between. The CDR3 is 12 residues long. Germline CDR1 and CDR2: MDHEN and SYDVKM.

The rearrangement joins TRBV11-3 to TRBJ2-1; TRBD2 aligns across 11 bases. V dropped 3 bases and J dropped 5; count of bases not matched to a gene: 9. The CDR3 is 17 amino acids. Germline V lookup: CDR1 SGHNT, CDR2 YENEEA. The DNA of the CDR3 is TGTGCCAGCAGCTTTTTTTCGGCTAGCGGGGGGAACAATGAGCAGTTCTTC. This gives the protein CASSFFSASGGNNEQFF.

The V and J genes are TRBV1 and TRBJ1-5. TRBV1 is listed as a pseudogene. The CDR3 is 18 amino acids. This CDR3 reads CTSSQDAGVSHSNQPQHF. Written as DNA, the CDR3 is TGCACCAGCAGCCAAGATGCGGGGGTTAGCCATAGCAATCAGCCCCAGCATTTT.

This CDR3 is CASSRLQGAHTEAFF. As DNA, the CDR3 is TGTGCCAGCAGTAGGCTACAGGGGGCCCACACTGAAGCTTTCTTT. The gene calls are TRBV2 and TRBJ1-1; TRBD1 agrees at 9 bases. The germline V gene encodes CDR1 SNHLY and CDR2 FYNNEI. After removal of 5 bases from V and 3 bases from J, the junction contained 7 bases not matched to a gene. This CDR3 is 15 amino acids long.

This clone was counted a few times. This chain links TRBV28 with TRBJ2-1; 8 nucleotides match TRBD1. V lost 8 bases and J lost 7; bases outside the gene matches: 16. The germline CDR1 and CDR2 sequences are MDHEN and SYDVKM. The CDR3 runs 16 residues. The CDR3 sequence: CASVPLGTGSRNEQFF. For the CDR3, the DNA is TGTGCCAGCGTACCTCTCGGGACAGGTTCAAGAAATGAGCAGTTCTTC. Supplemented by reference TRBV28 and TRBJ2-1, the full variable domain reads DVKVTQSSRYLVKRTGEKVFLECVQDMDHENMFWYRQDPGLGLRLIYFSYDVKMKEKGDIPEGYSVSREKKERFSLILESASTNQTSMYLCASVPLGTGSRNEQFFGPGTRLTVL.

This clone was counted between two and nine times. The rearrangement links TRBV2 to TRBJ2-3; possibly TRBD2 for D (6 bases). Trimming cost V 3 bases and J 2 bases, with 15 bases left between them. CDR1 and CDR2 (germline): SNHLY, FYNNEI. The CDR3 extends over 16 amino acids. The CDR3 is CASSERGYRDTDTQYF. In DNA, the CDR3 is TGTGCCAGCAGTGAGCGGGGTTACAGAGACACAGATACGCAGTATTTT.

This chain joins TRBV5-3 and TRBJ1-6; 7 bases align to TRBD1. TRBV5-3 is flagged as an ORF with uncertain function. With 5 bases clipped from V and 5 bases from J, the junction kept 10 bases outside the gene matches. The CDR3 loop spans 16 amino acids. CDR3 protein: CARRELQQGHNSPLHF. In DNA, the CDR3 is TGTGCCAGAAGAGAATTACAACAGGGGCATAATTCACCCCTCCACTTT.

The V call is TRBV28, the J call TRBJ2-1; the match to TRBD2 covers 11 bases. From germline, CDR1 is MDHEN and CDR2 SYDVKM. Trimming at V came to 6 bases and at J to 14 bases, leaving 12 bases not matched to a gene. The length of the CDR3 is 14 residues. The CDR3: CASSRHQTSGRKFF. The CDR3 DNA follows: TGTGCCAGCAGCAGACATCAAACTAGCGGGAGAAAGTTCTTC.

This clone was seen a few times. The chain links TRBV5-6 to TRBJ1-4; perhaps TRBD1 as D (6 bases). This CDR3 spans 14 amino acids. Germline values: CDR1 SGHDT, CDR2 YYEEEE. Between the trimmed V and J ends, which lost 3 bases and 4 bases, there was a span of 10 bases. CDR3 nucleotides: TGTGCCAGCAGCTCCGGACAGCATAATGAAAAACTGTTTTTT. Residues: CASSSGQHNEKLFF. Supplemented by reference TRBV5-6 and TRBJ1-4, the full variable domain reads DAGVTQSPTHLIKTRGQQVTLRCSPKSGHDTVSWYQQALGQGPQFIFQYYEEEERQRGNFPDRFSGHQFPNYSSELNVNALLLGDSALYLCASSSGQHNEKLFFGSGTQLSVL.

The table lists this clone with a count of one. This chain connects TRBV7-9 to TRBJ1-1; 9 bases fit TRBD1. V was pared by 4 bases and J by 7 bases, with 7 bases of the junction left unmatched. The germline V gene encodes CDR1 SEHNR and CDR2 FQNEAQ (reference sequence). There are 14 residues in the CDR3. The CDR3 coding sequence is TGTGCCAGCAGCTCATACAGGGGGCTGGGTGAAGCTTTCTTT. Translation gives CASSSYRGLGEAFF.

V is TRBV19 and J is TRBJ2-7; TRBD2 aligns across 12 bases. With 4 bases clipped from V and 2 bases from J, the junction kept 3 bases outside the gene matches. This CDR3 is 15 amino acids long. Germline V lookup: CDR1 LNHDA, CDR2 SQIVND (reference sequence). The CDR3 DNA is TGTGCCAGTAGTAGACTAGCGGGGGATCCCTACGAGCAGTACTTC. This gives the protein CASSRLAGDPYEQYF.

The DNA of the CDR3 is TGCGCCAGCAGCCAAACGTCTCTCAGGGGGAGTTCCGTCGGCAATAATTCACCCCTCCACTTT. Its protein is CASSQTSLRGSSVGNNSPLHF. The J gene is TRBJ1-6, the V gene TRBV4-1; 7 nucleotides agree with TRBD1. Unmatched junction bases numbered 21, after V lost 2 bases and J lost 5 bases. This CDR3 is 21 amino acids long. Germline V gene lookup returns CDR1 MGHRA and CDR2 YSYEKL.

Of note for this clone: In the same sample, other DNA sequences code for this CDR3. The V and J genes are TRBV5-4 and TRBJ1-1; tentative D call: TRBD1 (5 bases). The CDR3 contains 14 residues. CDR1 SGHNT and CDR2 YYREEE come from the germline V gene (reference sequence). Between the trimmed V and J ends, which lost 0 bases and 2 bases, there was a span of 8 bases. CDR3 in amino acids: CASSLARANTEAFF. The CDR3 DNA follows: TGTGCCAGCAGCTTGGCCAGGGCAAACACTGAAGCTTTCTTT.

The V and J genes are TRBV4-2 and TRBJ1-2; 8 nucleotides match TRBD1. V was clipped by 4 bases and J by 4 bases; unmatched bases: 5. The germline V gene encodes CDR1 LGHNA and CDR2 YNFKEQ. The length of the CDR3 is 14 residues. This CDR3 is CASSPTGEGYGYTF. DNA of the CDR3: TGTGCCAGCAGCCCGACAGGGGAGGGCTATGGCTACACCTTC.

The V and J genes are TRBV4-3 and TRBJ2-3; 14 bases fit TRBD2. V gave up 3 bases and J gave up 0 bases; unmatched junction bases: 11. Germline CDR1 and CDR2: LGHNA and YSLEER. There are 20 residues in the CDR3. In nucleotides, the CDR3 is TGCGCCAGCAGCCAGGAGACTAGCGGGAGGGGAATGACCAGCACAGATACGCAGTATTTT. Residues: CASSQETSGRGMTSTDTQYF.

CDR3 residues: CASSLQGDNNQPQHF. DNA for the CDR3: TGCGCCAGCAGCCTACAGGGGGATAACAATCAGCCCCAGCATTTT. The rearrangement uses TRBV4-1 and TRBJ1-5; TRBD1 agrees at 8 bases. The V gene's germline CDR1 is MGHRA and CDR2 YSYEKL. The CDR3 is 15 amino acids. J lost 3 bases, V lost 4 bases, and 5 bases had no gene match.

The rearrangement links TRBV6-1 to TRBJ2-3, with D possibly matching TRBD1 (5 bases). The V end was cut by 1 base, the J end by 0 bases, with 5 bases between. CDR1 is MNHNS, CDR2 SASEGT, per germline. This CDR3 has 14 amino acids. The CDR3 bases are TGTGCCAGCAGTGAAGACAGGAGCACAGATACGCAGTATTTT. Amino acids: CASSEDRSTDTQYF.

The chain combines TRBV5-4 with TRBJ1-2, with 7 bases aligning to TRBD1. The CDR3 has 15 amino acids. From germline, CDR1 is SGHNT and CDR2 YYREEE (reference sequence). V shed 1 base and J 4 bases; nucleotides not matched to a gene: 7. CDR3 DNA: TGTGCCAGCAGCTTGATCAGGGACAGCTTCTATGGCTACACCTTC. It encodes CASSLIRDSFYGYTF.

The chain joins TRBV18 to TRBJ1-2; TRBD1 is a possible D gene (6 bases). The CDR3 is 15 residues long. Trimming cost V 6 bases and J 8 bases, with 22 bases left between them. Germline loops: CDR1 KGHSH, CDR2 LQKENI. The CDR3 coding sequence is TGTGCCAGCTCGCGTGACGTGGACAGCCCTAGGGGCTACACCTTC. It encodes CASSRDVDSPRGYTF.

The chain is built from TRBV4-3 and TRBJ2-1; 8 bases are shared with TRBD2. V lost 0 bases and J lost 6; bases outside the gene matches: 13. There are 18 residues in the CDR3. Germline-derived CDR1 and CDR2 are LGHNA and YSLEER. As DNA, the CDR3 is TGCGCCAGCAGCCAAGATGTTACTAGCGGCGCTCCCGGCAATGAGCAGTTCTTC. Protein product: CASSQDVTSGAPGNEQFF.

V usage is TRBV6-5 and J usage is TRBJ1-1, with 10 bases matching TRBD1. The trim removed 7 bases at V and 5 bases at J, leaving 10 bases unmatched. The CDR3 loop spans 15 amino acids. From germline, CDR1 is MNHEY and CDR2 SVGAGI. This chain's CDR3 is CASKSAGTGETEAFF. The CDR3 DNA reads as TGTGCCAGCAAATCCGCCGGGACAGGGGAGACTGAAGCTTTCTTT.